The clone carrying this T cell receptor (beta chain) was picked up one time. Its antigen is unknown. Profiling of TCR beta VDJ combinations and CDR3 sequences used genomic DNA as template. Each CDR3 protein is one row after TCRdb ran MiXCR on the reads. This sample has some 200,000 distinct CDR3 sequences, with under 55% found just once. This sample was taken from a study of CD8+CD57+ T cells in acquired aplastic anemia. Study results and caveats: Patients shared 25 to 35 CD8+ CDR3 sequences with controls.

Patients chosen for sequencing had shown CD8+CD57+ cell expansion by flow cytometry. The V end lost 1 base, the J end lost 5 bases, and 9 bases lay between the germline ends. Per germline, CDR1 LNHNV and CDR2 YYDKDF (reference sequence). The CDR3 is 14 residues long. The receptor was derived from a human donor with aplastic anemia. The sample consisted of sorted CD4+, CD8+, or CD8+CD57+ T cells (not recorded which) from PBMCs. The chain recombines TRBV15 with TRBJ2-1, with D perhaps matching TRBD1 or TRBD2 (5 bases each). The chain's CDR3 is CATSRGDADNEQFF. CDR3 in DNA: TGTGCCACCAGCAGAGGGGACGCAGACAATGAGCAGTTCTTC.